The present entry profiles one T cell receptor (beta chain) with its context. TCRdb processed the RT-PCR reads anew with MiXCR; each CDR3 protein has one entry. Of approximately 160,000 distinct CDR3 sequences in the sample, around 28% are singletons; the top ten hold 3.2%. The data were obtained in a study of patients and donors after allogeneic stem cell transplantation. The CDR3 is 18 amino acids. Germline lookup yields CDR1 MNHEY and CDR2 SVGEGT. The ends lost 5 bases at V and 2 bases at J; junction bases unmatched: 8. Sequenced input: blood, either unsorted or a sorted T cell fraction (not recorded which). The clonotype comes from a human donor who was either an allogeneic HSCT recipient or a stem cell or donor lymphocyte infusion donor (not recorded which). It is not recorded whose cells these are; they may come from a transplant donor. The chain uses TRBV6-2 or TRBV6-3 and TRBJ2-3; TRBD2 matches 15 bases. For the CDR3, the DNA is TGTGCCAGCAGTAAATTGGGACTAGCGGGAGGCCTCACAGATACGCAGTATTTT. This sequence encodes CASSKLGLAGGLTDTQYF.